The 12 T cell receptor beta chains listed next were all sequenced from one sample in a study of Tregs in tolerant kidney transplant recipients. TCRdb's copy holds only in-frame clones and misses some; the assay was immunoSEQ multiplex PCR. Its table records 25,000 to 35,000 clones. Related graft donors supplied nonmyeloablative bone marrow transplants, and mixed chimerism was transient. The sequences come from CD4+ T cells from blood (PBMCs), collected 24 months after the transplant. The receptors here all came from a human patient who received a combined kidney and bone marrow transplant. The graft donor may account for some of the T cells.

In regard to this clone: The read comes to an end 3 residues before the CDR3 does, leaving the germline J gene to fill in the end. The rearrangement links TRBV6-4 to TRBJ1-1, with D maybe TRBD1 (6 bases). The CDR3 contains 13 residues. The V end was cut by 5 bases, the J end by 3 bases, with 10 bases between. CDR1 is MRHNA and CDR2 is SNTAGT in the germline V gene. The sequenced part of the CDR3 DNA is TGTGCCAGCAGTCAGGGGAGGGACACTGAA. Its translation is CASSQGRDTE. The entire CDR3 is CASSQGRDTEAFF.

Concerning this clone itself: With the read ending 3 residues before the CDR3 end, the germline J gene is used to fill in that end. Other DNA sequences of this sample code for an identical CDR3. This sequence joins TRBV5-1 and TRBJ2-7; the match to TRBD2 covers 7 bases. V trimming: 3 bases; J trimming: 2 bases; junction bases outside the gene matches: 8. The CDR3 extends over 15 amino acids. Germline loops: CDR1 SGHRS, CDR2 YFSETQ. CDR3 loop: CASSSGLAGAYEQYF. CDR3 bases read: TGCGCCAGCAGCTCGGGATTAGCGGGCGCCTACGAG.

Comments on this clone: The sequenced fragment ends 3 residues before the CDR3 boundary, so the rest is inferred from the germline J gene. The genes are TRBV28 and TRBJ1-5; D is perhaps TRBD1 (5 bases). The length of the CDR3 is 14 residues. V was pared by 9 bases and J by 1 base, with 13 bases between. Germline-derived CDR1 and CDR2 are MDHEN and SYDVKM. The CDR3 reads CASQGDTSNQPQHF. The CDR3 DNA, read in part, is TGTGCCAGTCAAGGGGATACCAGCAATCAGCCC.

The part of the CDR3 DNA that was read is TGTGCCTGGAGAGATACCGGGACAGACTTCGAAAAA. The encoded protein is CAWRDTGTDFEK. The full CDR3 sequence reads CAWRDTGTDFEKLFF. The V gene is TRBV30, the J gene TRBJ1-4; 7 bases match TRBD1. The read ends 3 residues shy of where the CDR3 ends; the end is completed using the germline J gene. The germline V gene encodes CDR1 GTSNPN and CDR2 SVGIG (reference sequence). Unmatched junction bases numbered 12, after V lost 3 bases and J lost 8 bases. The CDR3 is 15 amino acids.

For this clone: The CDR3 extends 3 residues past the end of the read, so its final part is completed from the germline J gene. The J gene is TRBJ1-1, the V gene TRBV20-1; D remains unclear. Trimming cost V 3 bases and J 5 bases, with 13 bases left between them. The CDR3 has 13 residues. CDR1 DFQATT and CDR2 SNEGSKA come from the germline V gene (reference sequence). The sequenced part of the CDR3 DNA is TGCAGTGCTAGGGCGGGATTGCGGACTGAA. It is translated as CSARAGLRTE. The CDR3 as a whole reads CSARAGLRTEAFF.

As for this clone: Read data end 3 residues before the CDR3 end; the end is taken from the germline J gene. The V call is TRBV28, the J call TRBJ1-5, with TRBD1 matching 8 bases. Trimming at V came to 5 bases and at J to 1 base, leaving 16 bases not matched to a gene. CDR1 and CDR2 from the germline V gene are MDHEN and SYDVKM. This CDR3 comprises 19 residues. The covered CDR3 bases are TGTGCCAGCAGTGATGCCGGGACAGGAGCCTCTTTAAGCAATCAGCCC. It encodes CASSDAGTGASLSNQP. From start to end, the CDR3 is CASSDAGTGASLSNQPQHF.

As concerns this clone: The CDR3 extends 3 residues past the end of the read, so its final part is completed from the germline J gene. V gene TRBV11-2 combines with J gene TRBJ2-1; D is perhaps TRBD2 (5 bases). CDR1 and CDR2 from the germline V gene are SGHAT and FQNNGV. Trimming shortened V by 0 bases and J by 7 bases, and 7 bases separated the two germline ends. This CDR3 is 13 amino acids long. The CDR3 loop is CASSLERGNEQFF. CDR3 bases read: TGTGCCAGCAGCTTAGAAAGAGGGAATGAG.

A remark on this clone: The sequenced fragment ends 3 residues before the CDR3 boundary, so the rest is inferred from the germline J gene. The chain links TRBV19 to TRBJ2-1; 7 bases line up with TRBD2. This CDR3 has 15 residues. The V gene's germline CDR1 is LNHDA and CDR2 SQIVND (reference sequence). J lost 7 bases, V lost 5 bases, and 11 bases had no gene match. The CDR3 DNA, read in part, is TGTGCCAGTAGTCCTCGACTAGCCGCCTGGAATGAG. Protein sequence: CASSPRLAAWNE. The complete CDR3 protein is CASSPRLAAWNEQFF.

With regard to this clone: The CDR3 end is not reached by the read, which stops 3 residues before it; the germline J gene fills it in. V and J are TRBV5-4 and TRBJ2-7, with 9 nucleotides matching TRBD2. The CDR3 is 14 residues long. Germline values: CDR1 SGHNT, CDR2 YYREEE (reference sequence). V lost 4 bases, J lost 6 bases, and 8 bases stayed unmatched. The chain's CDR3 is CASSPTGLAAEQYF. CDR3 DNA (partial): TGTGCCAGCAGCCCTACGGGACTAGCTGCCGAG.

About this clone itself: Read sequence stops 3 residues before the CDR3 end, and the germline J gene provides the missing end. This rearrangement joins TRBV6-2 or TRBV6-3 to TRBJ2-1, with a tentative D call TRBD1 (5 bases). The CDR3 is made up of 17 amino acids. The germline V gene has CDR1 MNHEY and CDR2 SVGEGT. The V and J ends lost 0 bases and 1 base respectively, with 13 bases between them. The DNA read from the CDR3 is TGTGCCAGCAGTTACTCGGGGCTACGTTTTTCCTACAATGAG. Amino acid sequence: CASSYSGLRFSYNE. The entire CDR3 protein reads CASSYSGLRFSYNEQFF.

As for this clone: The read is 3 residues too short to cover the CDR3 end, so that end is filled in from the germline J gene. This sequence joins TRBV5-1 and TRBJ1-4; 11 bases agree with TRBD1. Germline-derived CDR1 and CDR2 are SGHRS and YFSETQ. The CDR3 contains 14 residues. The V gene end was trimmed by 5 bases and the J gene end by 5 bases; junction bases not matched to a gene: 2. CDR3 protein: CASSWTGGNEKLFF. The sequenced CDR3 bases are TGCGCCAGCAGTTGGACAGGGGGCAATGAAAAA.

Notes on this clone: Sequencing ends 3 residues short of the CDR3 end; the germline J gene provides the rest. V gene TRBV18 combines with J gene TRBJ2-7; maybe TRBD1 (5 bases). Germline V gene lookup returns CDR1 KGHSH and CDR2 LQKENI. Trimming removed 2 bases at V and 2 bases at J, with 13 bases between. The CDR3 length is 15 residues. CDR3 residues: CASSPGQGFAYEQYF. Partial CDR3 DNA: TGTGCCAGCTCACCAGGGCAGGGTTTCGCCTACGAG.